This entry concerns a single T cell receptor beta chain. The protocol was immunoSEQ multiplex PCR, while the TCRdb copy is restricted to in-frame clones and leaves out a portion. The sample lists around 250,000 clones; over 70% were seen once. These data are taken from a study of blood T cell repertoires in COVID-19. Study in general: T cells, B-cell-depleted T cells, or PBMCs provided the cDNA or gDNA that served as material.

Recruitment covered roughly 24 US areas and drew participants whose ages spanned roughly 18 to 90 years. Clinical histories supplied by participants themselves formed the basis of cohort assignment. It was within 2 weeks before study entry that exposed participants met a COVID-19 case. The CDR3 totals 12 residues. V trimming: 10 bases; J trimming: 4 bases; junction bases outside the gene matches: 7. CDR1 is MNHEY and CDR2 is SVGAGI in the germline V gene. Sequenced sample: PBMCs or T cells enriched from blood (not recorded which). The sequence came from a woman aged 40 to 49 who had been exposed to COVID-19. This rearrangement joins TRBV6-5 to TRBJ2-7, with 7 bases matching TRBD1. The CDR3 loop reads CAITTGKYEQYF. The CDR3 coding sequence is TGTGCCATTACGACAGGGAAGTACGAGCAGTACTTC.